The source of this T cell receptor (beta chain) is a study of cytomegalovirus exposure and HLA in healthy donors. Sequencing was performed with immunoSEQ multiplex PCR; in TCRdb, only in-frame clones are kept and a portion is missing. The sample has approximately 65,000 clones, approximately 90% seen once. Study conclusions and caveats: It was reportedly the case that the classifier diagnosed cytomegalovirus status with high specificity and sensitivity.

Remarks on this clone: No antigen is known for it.

Germline CDR1 reads SGHAT; CDR2 reads FQNNGV. V lost 2 bases and J lost 2, with 10 bases in between. This CDR3 comprises 14 residues. The TCR sequence derives from a man aged 18 to 29 in good health and CMV-seronegative. The chain combines TRBV11-2 with TRBJ2-7; no definite D call. The specimen was PBMCs. The CDR3 sequence is CASSLYLRTYEQYF. DNA for the CDR3: TGTGCCAGCAGCTTATACTTAAGAACCTACGAGCAGTACTTC.